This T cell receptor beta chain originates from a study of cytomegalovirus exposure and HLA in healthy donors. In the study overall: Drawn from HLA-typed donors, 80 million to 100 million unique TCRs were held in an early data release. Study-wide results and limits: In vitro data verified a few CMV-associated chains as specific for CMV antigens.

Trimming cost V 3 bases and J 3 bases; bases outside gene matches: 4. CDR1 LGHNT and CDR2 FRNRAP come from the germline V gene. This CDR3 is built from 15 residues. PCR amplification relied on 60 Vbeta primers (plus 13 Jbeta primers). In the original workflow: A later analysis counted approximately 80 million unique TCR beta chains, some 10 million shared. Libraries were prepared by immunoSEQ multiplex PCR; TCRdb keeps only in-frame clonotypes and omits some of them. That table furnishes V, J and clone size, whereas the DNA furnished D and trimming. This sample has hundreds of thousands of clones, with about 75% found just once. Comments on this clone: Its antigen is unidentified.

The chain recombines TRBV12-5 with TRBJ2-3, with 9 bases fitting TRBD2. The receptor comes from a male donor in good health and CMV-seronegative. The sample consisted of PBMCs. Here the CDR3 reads CASGFSAGGTDTQYF. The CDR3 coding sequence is TGTGCTAGTGGTTTTTCGGCGGGGGGGACAGATACGCAGTATTTT.